The rows below give T cell receptor beta chains drawn from one sample of a study of T cell responses to AZD1222 COVID-19 vaccine. Measured with immunoSEQ multiplex PCR; TCRdb has only the in-frame clones, and not every one. The sample holds about 97,000 clones, around 89% seen once. Specimen: peripheral blood, collected on day 0 of AZD1222 vaccination. The receptor source for this set is an adult in good health. The CDR3 runs from the conserved cysteine through the conserved F or W. The D gene is left open where the match is weak. Only part of the rows carry a size: once, few, many, or a class if the clone is expanded.

J gene,clone size,D gene,V gene,CDR3 protein,CDR3 DNA
TRBJ1-5,NA,NA,TRBV28,CASSLVSQPQHF,TGTGCCAGCAGTTTAGTGAGCCAGCCCCAGCATTTT
TRBJ2-2,once,NA,TRBV30,CALGRMTYTGELFF,TGTGCCTTGGGACGGATGACTTACACCGGGGAGCTGTTTTTT
TRBJ2-7,NA,TRBD1,TRBV15,CATSSQTGFSSYEQYF,TGTGCCACCAGCAGCCAGACAGGGTTCAGCTCCTACGAGCAGTACTTC
TRBJ1-1,NA,NA,TRBV18,CASSPQSGGAEAFF,TGTGCCAGCTCACCACAATCTGGGGGTGCTGAAGCTTTCTTT
TRBJ2-2,NA,NA,TRBV11-3,CASSLGVGNSGTGELFF,TGTGCCAGCAGCTTAGGCGTGGGGAATTCGGGGACCGGGGAGCTGTTTTTT
TRBJ1-2,NA,NA,TRBV2,CASSVRNYGYTF,TGTGCCAGCAGTGTCCGGAACTATGGCTACACCTTC
TRBJ2-3,NA,TRBD2,TRBV5-4,CASSSRGRTSGGVDTQYF,TGTGCCAGCAGCTCCCGGGGCCGGACTAGCGGGGGGGTTGATACGCAGTATTTT
TRBJ2-7,NA,NA,TRBV5-1,CASSLSPPLYEQYF,TGCGCCAGCAGCTTGTCCCCCCCACTCTACGAGCAGTACTTC
TRBJ2-2,NA,NA,TRBV7-2,CASSLGPWATGELFF,TGTGCCAGCAGCTTAGGCCCCTGGGCCACCGGGGAGCTGTTTTTT
TRBJ2-3,NA,TRBD1,TRBV18,CASSPVPGQSVGNTQYF,TGTGCCAGCTCACCCGTCCCGGGACAGTCTGTCGGGAATACGCAGTATTTT
TRBJ1-1,NA,NA,TRBV6-5,CASSLPGSAEAFF,TGTGCCAGCAGTTTACCAGGGAGCGCTGAAGCTTTCTTT
TRBJ1-2,NA,NA,TRBV7-8,CATGNRYGYTF,TGTGCCACGGGCAACCGGTATGGCTACACCTTC
TRBJ2-1,NA,TRBD2,TRBV14,CASSQEIGGRYNEQFF,TGTGCCAGCAGCCAAGAGATCGGCGGGAGATACAATGAGCAGTTCTTC
TRBJ1-4,NA,TRBD1,TRBV19,CASSIQGQGNEKLFF,TGTGCCAGTAGTATTCAGGGACAGGGGAACGAAAAACTGTTTTTT
TRBJ2-7,NA,TRBD2,TRBV5-8,CASATGGRKQYF,TGTGCCAGCGCAACGGGAGGAAGAAAGCAGTACTTC
TRBJ1-5,NA,TRBD1,TRBV6-5,CASRRTGRNQPQHF,TGTGCCAGCAGAAGGACAGGGCGTAATCAGCCCCAGCATTTT
TRBJ1-5,NA,TRBD1,TRBV18,CASSLGQIQPQHF,TGTGCCAGCTCACTGGGACAGATTCAGCCCCAGCATTTT
TRBJ1-2,NA,NA,TRBV5-1,CASSPGGVAFGYTF,TGCGCCAGCAGCCCGGGCGGGGTTGCCTTTGGCTACACCTTC
TRBJ2-4,NA,NA,TRBV3-1/TRBV3-2,CASSLMGGRENIQYF,TGTGCCAGCAGCCTTATGGGGGGACGGGAAAACATTCAGTACTTC
TRBJ2-1,few,TRBD1,TRBV11-2,CASSPPGQGYNEQFF,TGTGCCAGCAGCCCGCCGGGACAGGGATACAATGAGCAGTTCTTC
TRBJ1-3,few,NA,TRBV6-5,CASSYSQGLTGNTIYF,TGTGCCAGCAGTTACTCCCAGGGCTTGACTGGAAACACCATATATTTT
TRBJ2-5,NA,NA,TRBV5-1,CASSLVGTGGGETQYF,TGCGCCAGCAGCTTGGTTGGGACTGGGGGTGGAGAGACCCAGTACTTC
TRBJ2-7,NA,NA,TRBV20-1,CSAGVGGKQYF,TGCAGTGCTGGCGTCGGGGGCAAGCAGTACTTC
TRBJ1-3,NA,NA,TRBV10-3,CAIREDRAVRLSGNTIYF,TGTGCCATCAGAGAGGACCGGGCCGTAAGGTTATCTGGAAACACCATATATTTT
TRBJ2-3,NA,TRBD2,TRBV6-5,CASRPLAGGPDTQYF,TGTGCCAGCAGACCCCTAGCGGGAGGACCAGATACGCAGTATTTT
TRBJ2-5,NA,TRBD2,TRBV5-1,CASSQLTSGQETQYF,TGCGCCAGCAGCCAACTGACTAGCGGCCAAGAGACCCAGTACTTC